The following is a T cell receptor (beta chain) sequence with its context. Its antigen has not been determined. No base qualities exist here, and no much larger clone lies one base off it. This specimen belongs to a study of control samples from healthy donors and cancer patients (dated by TCRdb to between 2020 and 2021). The method behind the library was the immunoSEQ multiplex PCR assay. Imported from immuneACCESS, the table was reduced by TCRdb to in-frame sequences with V and J called. These copies leave out some clones; in studies compared against another copy, an unresolved V gene accounts for under half, and the cause of the remainder is not known. Present in this sample are 69,000 or so clones, about 95% of which were seen just once. The ten largest clones add up to over 2.5% of the sample. CDR1 and CDR2 are drawn from the germline V gene: MGHRA, YSYEKL. Between the V and J ends, shortened by 4 bases and 1 base respectively, the junction contains 13 bases. The CDR3 covers 15 residues, taking in both the cysteine and the phenylalanine. Only the CDR3 region is kept as DNA, spanning 45 bases read in frame from base 1.

This sequence originates from a woman in her twenties or thirties in good health. The rearrangement joined TRBV4-1 to TRBJ1-1; tentative D gene TRBD1, with 6 bases matching. Sequences were obtained from blood. The sequenced DNA is TGCGCCAGCAGCCTCCAGTACAGGGAGAACACTGAAGCTTTCTTT. Its translation is CASSLQYRENTEAFF.